These T cell receptor beta chains were read from a single sample in a study of response to subunit inactivated influenza vaccine. TCRdb ran MiXCR on the RT-PCR reads and lists one entry per CDR3 protein. The top ten clones hold 6% to 7% of a sample with 650,000 to 800,000 distinct CDR3 sequences, over 11% of them seen once. This sample comprised PBMCs from blood, obtained less than 15 days before vaccination. These receptors were obtained from a man aged 50-59 years who received an inactivated influenza vaccine. CDR3s include the opening cysteine and the closing phenylalanine or tryptophan. The D gene is left open where the match is weak. The listing skips clone size in some rows; elsewhere it reads once, few, many or a size class.

CDR3: CATSSQRGVTGELFF
DNA: TGTGCCACCAGCAGCCAGCGGGGCGTCACCGGGGAGCTGTTTTTT
V: TRBV15
D: TRBD2
J: TRBJ2-2
size: -

CDR3: CASSEMVSSYEQYF
DNA: TGTGCCAGCAGTGAAATGGTGAGCTCCTACGAGCAGTACTTC
V: TRBV6-1
D: -
J: TRBJ2-7
size: many

CDR3: CAISESSPVADTQYF
DNA: TGTGCCATCAGTGAGTCGTCGCCTGTGGCAGATACGCAGTATTTT
V: TRBV10-3
D: -
J: TRBJ2-3
size: -

CDR3: CASSLAFTSGSFVNEQFF
DNA: TGTGCCAGCAGCTTAGCATTCACTAGCGGGAGTTTCGTGAATGAGCAGTTCTTC
V: TRBV7-2
D: TRBD2
J: TRBJ2-1
size: -

CDR3: CASSVGSVSYEQYF
DNA: TGTGCCAGCAGCGTAGGAAGCGTCTCCTACGAGCAGTACTTC
V: TRBV9
D: -
J: TRBJ2-7
size: -

CDR3: CSAKNLVTSGRADTQYF
DNA: TGCAGTGCAAAAAACCTCGTGACTAGCGGGAGAGCAGATACGCAGTATTTT
V: TRBV20-1
D: TRBD2
J: TRBJ2-3
size: few

CDR3: CASSQDWGWEQYF
DNA: TGCGCCAGCAGCCAAGATTGGGGGTGGGAGCAGTACTTC
V: TRBV4-1
D: -
J: TRBJ2-7
size: few

CDR3: CASSQEPGQEYNEQFF
DNA: TGCGCCAGCAGCCAAGAGCCCGGACAGGAGTACAATGAGCAGTTCTTC
V: TRBV4-3
D: TRBD1
J: TRBJ2-1
size: few

CDR3: CASSPPALAGAETQYF
DNA: TGTGCCAGCTCACCACCGGCCCTAGCGGGAGCAGAGACCCAGTACTTC
V: TRBV18
D: TRBD2
J: TRBJ2-5
size: few

CDR3: CASSQTGGGKNIQYF
DNA: TGTGCCAGCAGCCAGACAGGGGGCGGCAAAAACATTCAGTACTTC
V: TRBV6-2/TRBV6-3
D: TRBD1
J: TRBJ2-4
size: few

CDR3: CASSPLAQGYGYTF
DNA: TGTGCCAGCTCACCCCTGGCACAGGGTTACGGCTACACCTTC
V: TRBV18
D: -
J: TRBJ1-2
size: few

CDR3: CAGWRGEARDTQYF
DNA: TGTGCCGGCTGGCGGGGGGAAGCGAGAGATACGCAGTATTTT
V: TRBV5-6
D: TRBD2
J: TRBJ2-3
size: few

CDR3: CASSLLLWGNTDTQYF
DNA: TGTGCCAGCAGCTTATTGCTGTGGGGGAACACAGATACGCAGTATTTT
V: TRBV7-8
D: -
J: TRBJ2-3
size: -

CDR3: CASSQGSGDFGYTF
DNA: TGTGCCAGCAGCCAAGGTTCAGGGGACTTTGGCTACACCTTC
V: TRBV3-1
D: -
J: TRBJ1-2
size: -

CDR3: CSGDDRWDSGEQFF
DNA: TGCAGCGGAGATGACAGGTGGGATTCTGGTGAGCAGTTCTTC
V: TRBV29-1
D: -
J: TRBJ2-1
size: -

CDR3: CASQRQNTGELFF
DNA: TGTGCCAGCCAGCGGCAGAACACCGGGGAGCTGTTTTTT
V: TRBV6-2/TRBV6-3
D: -
J: TRBJ2-2
size: -

CDR3: CASSFRRDLAGDTQYF
DNA: TGTGCCAGCAGCTTTCGCCGGGACTTAGCGGGGGATACGCAGTATTTT
V: TRBV7-9
D: TRBD2
J: TRBJ2-3
size: -

CDR3: CASSLGWWGTEAFF
DNA: TGTGCCAGCAGCTTAGGGTGGTGGGGCACTGAAGCTTTCTTT
V: TRBV11-2
D: -
J: TRBJ1-1
size: -

CDR3: CSASDRGGGGGYTF
DNA: TGCAGTGCTTCCGACAGGGGAGGGGGTGGCGGCTACACCTTC
V: TRBV20-1
D: TRBD1
J: TRBJ1-2
size: few

CDR3: CASSLSASGGDHEQYF
DNA: TGTGCCAGCAGTTTATCGGCGTCCGGGGGGGACCACGAGCAGTACTTC
V: TRBV12-3/TRBV12-4
D: TRBD2
J: TRBJ2-7
size: few

CDR3: CASSLIVAGVNNEQFF
DNA: TGTGCCAGCAGTTTAATCGTAGCGGGGGTAAACAATGAGCAGTTCTTC
V: TRBV12-3/TRBV12-4
D: TRBD2
J: TRBJ2-1
size: many

CDR3: CASSQSDREGYLNYGYTF
DNA: TGTGCCAGCAGTCAATCGGACAGGGAGGGATACCTTAACTATGGCTACACCTTC
V: TRBV6-1
D: TRBD1
J: TRBJ1-2
size: few

CDR3: CASRGGRSSYNEQFF
DNA: TGTGCCAGCAGGGGGGGACGAAGCTCCTACAATGAGCAGTTCTTC
V: TRBV5-6
D: -
J: TRBJ2-1
size: -

CDR3: CASSQDQSGADNEQFF
DNA: TGTGCCAGCAGCCAGGATCAGAGCGGAGCCGACAATGAGCAGTTCTTC
V: TRBV3-1
D: -
J: TRBJ2-1
size: few

CDR3: CASSVAGQAFSYEQYF
DNA: TGTGCCAGCAGCGTAGCCGGACAGGCGTTCTCCTACGAGCAGTACTTC
V: TRBV9
D: TRBD1
J: TRBJ2-7
size: few

CDR3: CASSRDRVASGNTIYF
DNA: TGTGCCAGCAGTCGTGACAGGGTAGCAAGTGGAAACACCATATATTTT
V: TRBV12-3/TRBV12-4
D: TRBD1
J: TRBJ1-3
size: many

CDR3: CSVEDEAESSYNEQFF
DNA: TGCAGCGTTGAAGATGAAGCGGAAAGCTCCTACAATGAGCAGTTCTTC
V: TRBV29-1
D: -
J: TRBJ2-1
size: -

CDR3: CASSQRGLSSYEQYF
DNA: TGTGCCAGCAGCCAACGGGGCCTGAGCTCCTACGAGCAGTACTTC
V: TRBV7-9
D: -
J: TRBJ2-7
size: -

CDR3: CASSQVWDSTVEQYF
DNA: TGCGCCAGCAGCCAGGTGTGGGACTCAACGGTCGAGCAGTACTTC
V: TRBV4-3
D: -
J: TRBJ2-7
size: many

CDR3: CSARAHRGNSYEQYF
DNA: TGCAGTGCTAGAGCCCACAGGGGAAACTCCTACGAGCAGTACTTC
V: TRBV20-1
D: TRBD1
J: TRBJ2-7
size: -

CDR3: CASAGARTDTQYF
DNA: TGTGCCAGCGCGGGAGCCCGCACAGATACGCAGTATTTT
V: TRBV6-6
D: TRBD2
J: TRBJ2-3
size: few

CDR3: CSAFSLAGDQETQYF
DNA: TGCAGTGCTTTTTCCCTAGCGGGGGACCAAGAGACCCAGTACTTC
V: TRBV20-1
D: TRBD2
J: TRBJ2-5
size: few

CDR3: CSAREMGGSGNTIYF
DNA: TGCAGTGCTAGGGAAATGGGGGGATCTGGAAACACCATATATTTT
V: TRBV20-1
D: -
J: TRBJ1-3
size: few

CDR3: CASSTPQMLGATGELFF
DNA: TGTGCCAGCAGCACCCCCCAAATGCTCGGGGCCACCGGGGAGCTGTTTTTT
V: TRBV6-2/TRBV6-3
D: -
J: TRBJ2-2
size: -

CDR3: CATGDRGRTEAFF
DNA: TGTGCCACTGGGGACAGGGGGCGAACTGAAGCTTTCTTT
V: TRBV10-3
D: TRBD1
J: TRBJ1-1
size: few